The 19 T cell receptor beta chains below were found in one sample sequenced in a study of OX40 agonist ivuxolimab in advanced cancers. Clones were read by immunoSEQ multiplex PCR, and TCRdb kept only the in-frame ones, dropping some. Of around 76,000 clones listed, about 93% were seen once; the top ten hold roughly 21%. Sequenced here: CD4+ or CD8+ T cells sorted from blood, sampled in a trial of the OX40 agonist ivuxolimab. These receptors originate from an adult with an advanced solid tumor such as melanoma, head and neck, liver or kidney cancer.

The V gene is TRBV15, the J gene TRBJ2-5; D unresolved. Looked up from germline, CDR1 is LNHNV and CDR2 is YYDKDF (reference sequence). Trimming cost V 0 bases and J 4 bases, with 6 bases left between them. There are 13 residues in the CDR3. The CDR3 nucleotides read TGTGCCACCAGCAGAGATTGGGTAGAGACCCAGTACTTC. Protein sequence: CATSRDWVETQYF.

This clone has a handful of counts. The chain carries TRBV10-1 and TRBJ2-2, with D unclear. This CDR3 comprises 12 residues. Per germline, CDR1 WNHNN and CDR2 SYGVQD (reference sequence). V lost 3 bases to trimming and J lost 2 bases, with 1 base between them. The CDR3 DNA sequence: TGCGCCAGCAGTGAAAACACCGGGGAGCTGTTTTTT. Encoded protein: CASSENTGELFF.

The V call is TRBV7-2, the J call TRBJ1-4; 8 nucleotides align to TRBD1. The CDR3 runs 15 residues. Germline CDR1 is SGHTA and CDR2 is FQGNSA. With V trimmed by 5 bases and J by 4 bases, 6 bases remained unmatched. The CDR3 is CASSPMTGDNEKLFF. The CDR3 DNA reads TGTGCCAGCAGCCCGATGACAGGGGATAATGAAAAACTGTTTTTT.

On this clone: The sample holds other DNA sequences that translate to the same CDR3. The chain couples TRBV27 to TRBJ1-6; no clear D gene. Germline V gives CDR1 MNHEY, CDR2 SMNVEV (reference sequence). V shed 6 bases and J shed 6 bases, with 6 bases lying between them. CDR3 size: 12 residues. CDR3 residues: CASSPINSPLHF. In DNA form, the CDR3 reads TGTGCCAGCAGCCCTATTAATTCACCCCTCCACTTT.

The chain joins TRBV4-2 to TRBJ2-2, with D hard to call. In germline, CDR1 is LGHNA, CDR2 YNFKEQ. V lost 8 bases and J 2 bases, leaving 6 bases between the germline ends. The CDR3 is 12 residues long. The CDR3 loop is CASGLNTGELFF. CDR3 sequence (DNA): TGTGCCAGCGGGCTCAACACCGGGGAGCTGTTTTTT.

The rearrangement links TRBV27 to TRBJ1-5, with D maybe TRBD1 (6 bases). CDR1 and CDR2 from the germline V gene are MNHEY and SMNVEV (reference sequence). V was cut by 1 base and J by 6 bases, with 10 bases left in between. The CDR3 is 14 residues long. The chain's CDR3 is CASSLWPGVQPQHF. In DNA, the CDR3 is TGTGCCAGCAGTTTATGGCCAGGGGTTCAGCCCCAGCATTTT.

Here the CDR3 reads CAGGGGITEQYF. Here the CDR3 DNA reads TGTGCCGGGGGGGGCGGGATAACCGAGCAGTACTTC. This chain connects TRBV6-1 to TRBJ2-7; TRBD2 might be the D (7 bases). CDR1 and CDR2 (germline): MNHNS, SASEGT. V was shortened by 11 bases and J by 6 bases, with 17 bases between the two germline ends. The CDR3 is 12 amino acids.

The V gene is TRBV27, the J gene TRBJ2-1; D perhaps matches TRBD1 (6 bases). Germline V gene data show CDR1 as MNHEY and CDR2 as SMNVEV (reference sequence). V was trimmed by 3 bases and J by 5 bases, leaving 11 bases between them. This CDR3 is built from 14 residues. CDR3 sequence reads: CASSLGTTNNEQFF. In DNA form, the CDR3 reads TGTGCCAGCAGTTTGGGGACAACAAACAATGAGCAGTTCTTC.

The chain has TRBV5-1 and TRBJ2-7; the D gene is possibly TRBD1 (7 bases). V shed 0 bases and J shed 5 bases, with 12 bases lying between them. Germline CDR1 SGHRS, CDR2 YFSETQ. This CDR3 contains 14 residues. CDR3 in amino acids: CASSLGQGGDEQYF. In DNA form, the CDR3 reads TGCGCCAGCAGCTTGGGGCAGGGGGGCGACGAGCAGTACTTC. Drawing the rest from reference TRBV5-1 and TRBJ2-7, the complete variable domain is KAGVTQTPRYLIKTRGQQVTLSCSPISGHRSVSWYQQTPGQGLQFLFEYFSETQRNKGNFPGRFSGRQFSNSRSEMNVSTLELGDSALYLCASSLGQGGDEQYFGPGTRLTVT.

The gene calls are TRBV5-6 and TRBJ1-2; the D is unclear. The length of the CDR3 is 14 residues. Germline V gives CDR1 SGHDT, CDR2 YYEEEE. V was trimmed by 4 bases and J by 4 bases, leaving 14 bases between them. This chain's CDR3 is CASSPPGYSYGYTF. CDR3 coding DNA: TGTGCCAGCAGCCCCCCGGGGTATAGCTATGGCTACACCTTC.

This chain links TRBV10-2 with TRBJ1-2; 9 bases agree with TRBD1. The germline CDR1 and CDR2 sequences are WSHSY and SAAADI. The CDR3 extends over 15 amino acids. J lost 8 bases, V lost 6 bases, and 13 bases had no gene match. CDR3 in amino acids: CASSDHRGQGNGYTF. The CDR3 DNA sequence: TGCGCCAGCAGCGACCACCGGGGACAGGGTAACGGCTACACCTTC.

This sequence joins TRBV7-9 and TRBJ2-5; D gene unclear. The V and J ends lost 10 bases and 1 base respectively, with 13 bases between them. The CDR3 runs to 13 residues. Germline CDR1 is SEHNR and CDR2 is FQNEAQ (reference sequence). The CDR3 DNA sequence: TGTGCCACCCGAGGAGCTCCCCAAGAGACCCAGTACTTC. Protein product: CATRGAPQETQYF.

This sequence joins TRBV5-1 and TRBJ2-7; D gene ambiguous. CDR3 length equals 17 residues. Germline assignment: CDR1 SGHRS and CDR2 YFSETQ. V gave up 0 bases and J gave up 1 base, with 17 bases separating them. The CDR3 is CASSLEKTAHFSYEQYF. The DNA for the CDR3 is TGCGCCAGCAGCTTGGAAAAAACTGCACACTTTTCCTACGAGCAGTACTTC.

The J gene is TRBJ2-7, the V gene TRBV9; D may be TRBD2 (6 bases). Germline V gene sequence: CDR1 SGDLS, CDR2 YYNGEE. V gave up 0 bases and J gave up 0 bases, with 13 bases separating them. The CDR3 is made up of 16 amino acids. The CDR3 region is CASSVGGGSASYEQYF. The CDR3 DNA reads TGTGCCAGCAGCGTAGGAGGAGGGAGCGCCTCCTACGAGCAGTACTTC.

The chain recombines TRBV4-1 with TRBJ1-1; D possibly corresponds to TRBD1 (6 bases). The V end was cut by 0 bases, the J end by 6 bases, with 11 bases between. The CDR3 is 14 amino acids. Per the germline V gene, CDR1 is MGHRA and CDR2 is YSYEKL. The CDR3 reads CASSQDPGGAEAFF. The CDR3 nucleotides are TGCGCCAGCAGCCAAGATCCCGGGGGCGCTGAAGCTTTCTTT.

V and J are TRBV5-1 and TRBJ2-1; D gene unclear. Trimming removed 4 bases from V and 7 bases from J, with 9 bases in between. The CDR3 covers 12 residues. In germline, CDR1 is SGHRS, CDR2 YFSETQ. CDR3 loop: CASSGTLNEQFF. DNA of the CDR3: TGCGCCAGCAGCGGAACTCTTAATGAGCAGTTCTTC.

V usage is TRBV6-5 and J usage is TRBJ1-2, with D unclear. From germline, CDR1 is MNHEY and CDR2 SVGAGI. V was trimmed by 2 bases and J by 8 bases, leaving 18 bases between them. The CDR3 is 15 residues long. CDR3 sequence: CASSYGSMRSRGYTF. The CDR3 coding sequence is TGTGCCAGCAGTTACGGGTCGATGCGTTCGAGGGGCTACACCTTC.

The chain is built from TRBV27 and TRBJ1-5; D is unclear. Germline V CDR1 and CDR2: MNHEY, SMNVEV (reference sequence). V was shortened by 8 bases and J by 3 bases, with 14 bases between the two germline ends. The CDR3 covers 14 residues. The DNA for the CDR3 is TGTGCCAGCGGGTGGGATCGGGTCAATCAGCCCCAGCATTTT. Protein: CASGWDRVNQPQHF.

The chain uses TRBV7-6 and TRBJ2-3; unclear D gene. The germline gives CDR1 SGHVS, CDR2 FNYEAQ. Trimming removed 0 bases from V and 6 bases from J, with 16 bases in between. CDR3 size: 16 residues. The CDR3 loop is CASSLARFNRVDTQYF. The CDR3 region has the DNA TGTGCCAGCAGCTTAGCGCGCTTTAATAGGGTGGATACGCAGTATTTT.